This T cell receptor beta chain originates from a study of beta chain features in type 1 diabetes (dated by TCRdb to the late 2010s). Background on the whole study: Mean age, gender distribution, total cell number and subset yield did not differ between patients and healthy donors. A total of roughly 100 million sorted cells were examined across all samples, and RNA yield correlated strongly with the number of cells per subset. In the study, TCRB repertoires of sorted circulating CD4+ T cell subsets from recently diagnosed type 1 diabetes patients were compared with those of matched healthy donors. Regulatory and stem cell-like memory subsets were isolated from only 8 patients and about eight healthy donors, whereas naive and central memory subsets came from all 28 donors. The full study reports these points: Shorter templates might be favored by PCR, yet because patient and control samples were amplified and corrected together, any such skew would affect both groups equally. Because cDNA rather than genomic DNA was sequenced, highly expressing activated cells could have been over-represented, although no difference in activation and CD3 levels was found between groups. Patients with type 1 diabetes made fewer insertions and deleted more nucleotides at VDJ recombination sites, implying thymic rearrangement abnormalities. Naive, central memory and regulatory TCRB repertoires appeared to be more similar among patients than among healthy donors. HLA sub-analyses involved small numbers of individuals, so any influence of HLA type on TCRB rearrangement remained unresolved. In all four CD4+ subsets, TCRB CDR3 length was moderately but significantly shorter in type 1 diabetes patients.

The entire isolated RNA was reverse transcribed using the High Capacity cDNA Reverse Transcription Kit, and thus expressed TCRB transcripts were sequenced. Deep immunoSEQ sequencing was applied to naive, central memory and regulatory T cell samples, giving an average of approximately 3.8 million total reads per sample. Sorted cells were lysed in RLT buffer, and RNA was extracted using DNase-treated RNeasy Micro or Mini kits according to cell number. To prevent cross-contamination, each cell subset was processed individually, whereas patient and healthy donor samples were processed jointly. The immunoSEQ multiplex PCR was used to amplify TCRB sequences from cDNA, yielding 87-bp fragments that span the CDR3 region. Amplicons were sequenced on the Illumina HiSeq platform. Regarding the original processing steps: Synthetic template baselines were used to correct PCR bias computationally, reads within Hamming distance 2 were collapsed together, and singletons that could not be merged were discarded. Reads were aligned against IMGT to assign V, D and J genes, CDR3 length and insertions or deletions at six rearrangement sites. Within each subset, clonotype counts were normalized to sorted cell number, and only after that were true diversity and Gini coefficients computed with the tcR R package. The overlap coefficient, calculated on TCRB nucleotide sequences, was used to quantify repertoire sharing. As stored in TCRdb, this immuneACCESS dataset retains in-frame rearrangements with V and J assigned. A fraction of the clones does not appear; measured against another copy, unresolved V genes explain less than half of the discrepancy, and the remainder lacks a known reason. The V and J calls and clone size come from that table; D and trimming were worked out from the DNA. This sample comprises 150,000 or so clones, about 9% of them detected only once. The ten most abundant clones make up more than 0.45% of the sample.

Via the germline V gene (reference sequence), CDR1 is MNHEY and CDR2 SMNVEV. The cysteine opens and the phenylalanine closes a CDR3 of 13 amino acids. The only DNA kept is the CDR3, 39 bases in frame from the first base. V is pruned by 5 bases and J by 6 bases, leaving 1 base of the junction without a gene match. Each donor gave one peripheral blood draw, averaging roughly 100 mL, which was collected into heparinised tubes. A BD FACSAria II was used to sort naive, central memory, regulatory and stem cell-like memory CD4+ T cells with a panel that included CD45RO, CCR7, CD25, CD127, CD95 and CD27. Purity was above 95% for every sorted population. Right away, PBMCs were isolated by Lymphoprep density gradient centrifugation and were stained directly, with no culture step. So that batch effects would be minimized, each experiment stained and sorted samples in pairs, pairing one healthy donor with one patient.

This clone was observed a few times. Its antigen target is currently unknown. The record has no base qualities; no much larger clone is one base away. The chain is made from TRBV27 and TRBJ1-5, with TRBD1 identical over 10 junction bases. This receptor was taken from a woman between 18 and 30 years old with type 1 diabetes. Sequenced sample: central memory CD4+ T cells from blood. The DNA reads as follows: TGTGCCAGCAGTGGACAGGGGGTTCAGCCCCAGCATTTT. Its coded protein is CASSGQGVQPQHF.